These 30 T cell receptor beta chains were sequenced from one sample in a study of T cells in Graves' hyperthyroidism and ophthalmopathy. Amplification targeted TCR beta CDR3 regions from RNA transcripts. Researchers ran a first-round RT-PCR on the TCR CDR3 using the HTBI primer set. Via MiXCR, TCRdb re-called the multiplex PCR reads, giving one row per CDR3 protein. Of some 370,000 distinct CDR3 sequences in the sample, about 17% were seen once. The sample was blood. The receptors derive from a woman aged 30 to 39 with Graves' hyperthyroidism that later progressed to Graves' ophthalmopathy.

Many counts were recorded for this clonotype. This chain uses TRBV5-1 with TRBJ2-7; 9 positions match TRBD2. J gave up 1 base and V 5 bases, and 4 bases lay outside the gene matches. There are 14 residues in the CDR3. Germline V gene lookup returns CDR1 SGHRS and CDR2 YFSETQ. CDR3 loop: CASREAGGSYEQYF. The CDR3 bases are TGCGCCAGCAGGGAAGCGGGGGGTTCCTACGAGCAGTACTTC.

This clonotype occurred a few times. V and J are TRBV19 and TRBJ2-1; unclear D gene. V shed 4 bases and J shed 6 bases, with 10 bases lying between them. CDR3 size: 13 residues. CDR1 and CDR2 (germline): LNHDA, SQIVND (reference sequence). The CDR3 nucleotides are TGTGCCAGTAGTAGAACGTTGTCCAATGAGCAGTTCTTC. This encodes CASSRTLSNEQFF.

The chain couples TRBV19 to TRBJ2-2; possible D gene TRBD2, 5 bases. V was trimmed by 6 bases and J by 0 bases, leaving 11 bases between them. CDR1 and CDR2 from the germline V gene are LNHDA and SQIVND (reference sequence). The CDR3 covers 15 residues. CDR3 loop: CASSPGVANTGELFF. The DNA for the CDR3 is TGTGCCAGTAGCCCCGGGGTGGCGAACACCGGGGAGCTGTTTTTT.

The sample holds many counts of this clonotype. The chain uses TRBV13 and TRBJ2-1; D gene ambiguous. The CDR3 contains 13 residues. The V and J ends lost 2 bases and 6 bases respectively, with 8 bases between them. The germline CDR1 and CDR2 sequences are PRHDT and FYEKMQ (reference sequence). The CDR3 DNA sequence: TGTGCCAGCAGCTTAATCCCCAGCAATGAGCAGTTCTTC. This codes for CASSLIPSNEQFF.

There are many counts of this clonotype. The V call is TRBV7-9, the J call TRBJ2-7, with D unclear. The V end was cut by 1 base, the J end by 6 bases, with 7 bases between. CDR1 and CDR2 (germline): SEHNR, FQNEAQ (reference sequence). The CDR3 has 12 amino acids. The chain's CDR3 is CASSLGQPEQYF. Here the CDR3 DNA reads TGTGCCAGCAGCTTAGGGCAACCCGAGCAGTACTTC.

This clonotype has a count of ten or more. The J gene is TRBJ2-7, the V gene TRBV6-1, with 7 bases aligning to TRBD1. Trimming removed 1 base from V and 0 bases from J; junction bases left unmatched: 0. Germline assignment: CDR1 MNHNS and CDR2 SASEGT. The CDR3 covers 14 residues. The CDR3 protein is CASSEGDSSYEQYF. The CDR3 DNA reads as TGTGCCAGCAGTGAAGGGGACAGCTCCTACGAGCAGTACTTC.

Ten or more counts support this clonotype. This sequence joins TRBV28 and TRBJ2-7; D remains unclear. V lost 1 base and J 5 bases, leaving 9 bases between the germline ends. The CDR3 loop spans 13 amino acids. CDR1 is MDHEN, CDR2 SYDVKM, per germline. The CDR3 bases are TGTGCCAGCAGTTTATCGTTCGGCCACGAGCAGTACTTC. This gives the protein CASSLSFGHEQYF.

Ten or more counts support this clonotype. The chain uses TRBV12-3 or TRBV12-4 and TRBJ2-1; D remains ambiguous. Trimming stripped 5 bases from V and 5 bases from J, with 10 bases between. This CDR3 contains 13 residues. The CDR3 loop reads CASSPDPDNEQFF. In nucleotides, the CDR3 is TGTGCCAGCAGTCCGGACCCAGACAATGAGCAGTTCTTC.

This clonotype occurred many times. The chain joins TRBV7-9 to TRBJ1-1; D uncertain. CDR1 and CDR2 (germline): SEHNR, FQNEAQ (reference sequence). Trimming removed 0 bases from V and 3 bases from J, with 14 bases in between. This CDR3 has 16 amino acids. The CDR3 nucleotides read TGTGCCAGCAGCTTAGCAGGGAATAGTCTGGACACTGAAGCTTTCTTT. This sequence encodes CASSLAGNSLDTEAFF.

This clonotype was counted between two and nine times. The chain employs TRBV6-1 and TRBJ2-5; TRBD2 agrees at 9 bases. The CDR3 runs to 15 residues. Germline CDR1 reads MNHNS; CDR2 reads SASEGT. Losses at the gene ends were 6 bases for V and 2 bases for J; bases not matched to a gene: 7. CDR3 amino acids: CASSPASGGQETQYF. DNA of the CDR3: TGTGCCAGCAGCCCCGCCAGCGGGGGGCAAGAGACCCAGTACTTC.

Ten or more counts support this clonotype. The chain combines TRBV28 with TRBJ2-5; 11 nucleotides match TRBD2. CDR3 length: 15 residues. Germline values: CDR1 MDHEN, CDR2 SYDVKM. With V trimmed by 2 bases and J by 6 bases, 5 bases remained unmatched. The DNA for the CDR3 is TGTGCCAGCAGTTTAACTAGCGGGGGTATGAAGACCCAGTACTTC. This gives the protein CASSLTSGGMKTQYF.

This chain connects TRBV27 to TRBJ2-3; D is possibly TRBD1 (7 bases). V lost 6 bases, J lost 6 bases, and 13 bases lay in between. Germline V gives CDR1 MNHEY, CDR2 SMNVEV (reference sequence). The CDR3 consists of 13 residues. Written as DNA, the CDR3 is TGTGCCAGCAGACACCAGGGGGGTGATACGCAGTATTTT. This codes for CASRHQGGDTQYF.

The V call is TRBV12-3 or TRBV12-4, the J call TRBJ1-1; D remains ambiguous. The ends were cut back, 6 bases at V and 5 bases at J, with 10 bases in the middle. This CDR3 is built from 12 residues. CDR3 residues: CASSLQWTEAFF. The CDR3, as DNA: TGTGCCAGCAGCCTTCAGTGGACTGAAGCTTTCTTT.

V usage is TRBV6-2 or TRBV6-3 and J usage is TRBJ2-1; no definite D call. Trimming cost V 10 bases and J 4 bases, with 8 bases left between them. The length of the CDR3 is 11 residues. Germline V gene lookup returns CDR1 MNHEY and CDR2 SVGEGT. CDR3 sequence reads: CATLSYNEQFF. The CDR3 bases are TGTGCCACCCTGAGTTACAATGAGCAGTTCTTC.

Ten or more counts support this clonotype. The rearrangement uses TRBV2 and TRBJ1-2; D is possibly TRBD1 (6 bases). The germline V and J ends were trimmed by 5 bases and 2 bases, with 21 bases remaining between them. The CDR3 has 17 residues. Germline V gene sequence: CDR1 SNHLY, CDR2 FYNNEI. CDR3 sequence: CASSSHPPQGGNYGYTF. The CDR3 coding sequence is TGTGCCAGCAGTTCTCATCCCCCACAGGGTGGAAACTATGGCTACACCTTC.

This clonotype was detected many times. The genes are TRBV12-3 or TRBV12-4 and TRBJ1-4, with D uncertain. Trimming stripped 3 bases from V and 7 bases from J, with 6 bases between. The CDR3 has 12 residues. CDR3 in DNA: TGTGCCAGCAGTTTTAGTCCTGAAAAACTGTTTTTT. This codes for CASSFSPEKLFF.

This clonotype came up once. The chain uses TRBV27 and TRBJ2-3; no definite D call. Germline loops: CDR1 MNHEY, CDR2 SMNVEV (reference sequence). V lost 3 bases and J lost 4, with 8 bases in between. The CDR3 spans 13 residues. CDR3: CASSFLVSDTQYF. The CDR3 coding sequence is TGTGCCAGCAGTTTCCTAGTCTCAGATACGCAGTATTTT.

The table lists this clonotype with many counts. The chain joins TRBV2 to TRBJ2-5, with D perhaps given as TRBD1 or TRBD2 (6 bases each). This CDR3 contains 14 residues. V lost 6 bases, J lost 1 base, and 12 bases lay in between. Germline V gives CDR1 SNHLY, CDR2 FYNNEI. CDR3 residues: CASRIGGLQETQYF. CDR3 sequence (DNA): TGTGCCAGCAGGATAGGGGGACTCCAAGAGACCCAGTACTTC.

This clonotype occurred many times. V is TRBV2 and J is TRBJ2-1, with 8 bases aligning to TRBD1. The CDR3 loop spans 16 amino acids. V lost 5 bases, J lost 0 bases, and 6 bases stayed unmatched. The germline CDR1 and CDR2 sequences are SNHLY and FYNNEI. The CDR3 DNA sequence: TGTGCCAGCAGTATCCGACAGGGGAGCTCCTACAATGAGCAGTTCTTC. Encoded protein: CASSIRQGSSYNEQFF.

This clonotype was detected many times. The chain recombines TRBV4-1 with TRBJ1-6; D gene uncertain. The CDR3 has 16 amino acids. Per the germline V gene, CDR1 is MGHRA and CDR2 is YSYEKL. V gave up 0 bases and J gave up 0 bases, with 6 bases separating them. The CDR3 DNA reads TGCGCCAGCAGCCAAGATGAGCGCTCCTATAATTCACCCCTCCACTTT. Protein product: CASSQDERSYNSPLHF.

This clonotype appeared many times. CDR3 in DNA: TGTGCCAGCAGCTTCTCCGGCCGGGGAGATACGCAGTATTTT. This sequence encodes CASSFSGRGDTQYF. This rearrangement joins TRBV11-2 to TRBJ2-3; D is possibly TRBD2 (5 bases). The V end was cut by 3 bases, the J end by 5 bases, with 12 bases between. This CDR3 comprises 14 residues. Germline loops: CDR1 SGHAT, CDR2 FQNNGV.

CDR3 DNA: TGTGCCAGCAGGGGGGGGACGGTAGAGACCCAGTACTTC. Translation gives CASRGGTVETQYF. The chain recombines TRBV6-1 with TRBJ2-5; 7 bases agree with TRBD2. Per germline, CDR1 MNHNS and CDR2 SASEGT. The length of the CDR3 is 13 residues. Unmatched junction bases numbered 5, after V lost 6 bases and J lost 4 bases.

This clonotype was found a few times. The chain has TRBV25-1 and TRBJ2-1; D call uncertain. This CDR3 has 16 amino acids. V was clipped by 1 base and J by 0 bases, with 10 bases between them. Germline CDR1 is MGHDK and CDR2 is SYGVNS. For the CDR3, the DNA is TGTGCCAGCAGTGAATTCATCAGTAGCTCCTACAATGAGCAGTTCTTC. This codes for CASSEFISSSYNEQFF.

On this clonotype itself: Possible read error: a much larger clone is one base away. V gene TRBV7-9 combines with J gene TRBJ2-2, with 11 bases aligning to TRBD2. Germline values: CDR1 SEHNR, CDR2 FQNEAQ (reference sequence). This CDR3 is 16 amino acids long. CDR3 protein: CTSSSASGRSTGELFF. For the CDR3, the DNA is TGTACCAGCAGCTCCGCTAGCGGGAGGAGCACCGGGGAGCTGTTTTTT.

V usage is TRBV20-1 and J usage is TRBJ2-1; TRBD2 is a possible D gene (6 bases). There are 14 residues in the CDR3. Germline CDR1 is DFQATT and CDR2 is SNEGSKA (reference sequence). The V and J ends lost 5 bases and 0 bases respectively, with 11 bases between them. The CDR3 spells CSAVAESSYNEQFF. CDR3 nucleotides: TGCAGTGCTGTAGCGGAATCCTCCTACAATGAGCAGTTCTTC.

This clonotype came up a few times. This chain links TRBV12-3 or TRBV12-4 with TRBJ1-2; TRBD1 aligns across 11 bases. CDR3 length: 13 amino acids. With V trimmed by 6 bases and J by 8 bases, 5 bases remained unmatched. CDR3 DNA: TGTGCCAGCAGCCGGACAGGGGGCTTCGGCTACACCTTC. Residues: CASSRTGGFGYTF.

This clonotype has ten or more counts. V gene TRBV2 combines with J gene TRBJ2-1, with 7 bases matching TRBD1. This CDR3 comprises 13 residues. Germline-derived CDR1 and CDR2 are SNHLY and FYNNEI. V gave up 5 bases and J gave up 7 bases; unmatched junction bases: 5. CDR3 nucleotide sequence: TGTGCCAGCAGTACGGGACAGATGAATGAGCAGTTCTTC. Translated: CASSTGQMNEQFF. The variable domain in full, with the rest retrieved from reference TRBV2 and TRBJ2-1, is EPEVTQTPSHQVTQMGQEVILRCVPISNHLYFYWYRQILGQKVEFLVSFYNNEISEKSEIFDDQFSVERPDGSNFTLKIRSTKLEDSAMYFCASSTGQMNEQFFGPGTRLTVL.

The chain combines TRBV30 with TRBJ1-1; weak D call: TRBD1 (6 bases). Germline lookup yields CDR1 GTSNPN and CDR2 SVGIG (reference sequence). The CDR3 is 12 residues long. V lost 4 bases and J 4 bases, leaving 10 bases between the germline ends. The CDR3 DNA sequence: TGTGCCTGGAATAGGGGGGCCACTGAAGCTTTCTTT. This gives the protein CAWNRGATEAFF.

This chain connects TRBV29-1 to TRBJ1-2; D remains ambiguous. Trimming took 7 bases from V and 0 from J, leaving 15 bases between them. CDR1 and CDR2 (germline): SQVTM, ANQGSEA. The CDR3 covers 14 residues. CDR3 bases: TGCAGCGCTCTCCCCTCCAATTCTAACTATGGCTACACCTTC. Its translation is CSALPSNSNYGYTF.

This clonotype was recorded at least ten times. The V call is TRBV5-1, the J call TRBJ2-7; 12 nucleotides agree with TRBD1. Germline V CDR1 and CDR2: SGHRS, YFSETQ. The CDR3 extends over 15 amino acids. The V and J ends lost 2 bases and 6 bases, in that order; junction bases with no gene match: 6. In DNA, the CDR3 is TGCGCCAGCAGCTTCTCCGGGACAGGGGGCGCCGAGCAGTACTTC. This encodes CASSFSGTGGAEQYF.